Below are 16 T cell receptor beta chains sequenced from a single sample in a study of T cell changes during pregnancy in multiple sclerosis (dated by TCRdb to about 2019). The library relied on the immunoSEQ multiplex PCR assay. Imported from immuneACCESS, the table was reduced by TCRdb to in-frame sequences with V and J called. These copies leave out some clones; in studies compared against another copy, an unresolved V gene accounts for under half, and the cause of the remainder is not known. Across this sample there are about 57,000 clones, with just over 90% seen only once. Roughly 0.2% of the sample is taken by the ten largest. This material consisted of CD4+ T cells from peripheral blood mononuclear cells, taken in the second trimester of pregnancy. All receptors derive from a female donor with multiple sclerosis, enrolled in a pregnancy study.

The chain couples TRBV7-8 to TRBJ1-4, with TRBD1 identical over 7 bases. This CDR3 has 16 residues. CDR1 SGHVS and CDR2 FQNEAQ come from the germline V gene. The V gene end was trimmed by 3 bases and the J gene end by 5 bases; junction bases not matched to a gene: 9. The CDR3 is CASSLGIGGFNEKLFF. The CDR3 DNA is TGTGCCAGCAGCTTGGGTATAGGGGGCTTCAATGAAAAACTGTTTTTT.

The genes are TRBV19 and TRBJ1-5; D ambiguous. Germline values: CDR1 LNHDA, CDR2 SQIVND (reference sequence). CDR3 length: 17 residues. V dropped 3 bases and J dropped 0 bases, with 15 bases sitting between them. The CDR3 DNA follows: TGTGCCAGTAGTATCTTGCAGCGTCGAAATAGCAATCAGCCCCAGCATTTT. This sequence encodes CASSILQRRNSNQPQHF. The full variable domain, its missing parts supplied by reference TRBV19 and TRBJ1-5, is DGGITQSPKYLFRKEGQNVTLSCEQNLNHDAMYWYRQDPGQGLRLIYYSQIVNDFQKGDIAEGYSVSREKKESFPLTVTSAQKNPTAFYLCASSILQRRNSNQPQHFGDGTRLSIL.

A few counts support this clone. The rearrangement uses TRBV7-6 and TRBJ1-1, with a possible D match to TRBD1 (5 bases). Germline CDR1 is SGHVS and CDR2 is FNYEAQ. The CDR3 sequence is 15 residues long. The V gene lost 1 base and the J gene lost 4 bases, with 13 bases spanning the gap. The CDR3 DNA reads as TGTGCCAGCAGCTTAGTTGTAGGAGGGACCACTGAAGCTTTCTTT. Amino acids: CASSLVVGGTTEAFF.

This chain joins TRBV29-1 and TRBJ2-5, with 9 bases that match TRBD1. The ends lost 7 bases at V and 5 bases at J; junction bases unmatched: 8. CDR1 and CDR2 from the germline V gene are SQVTM and ANQGSEA. This CDR3 is built from 13 residues. This CDR3 reads CSGIQGAGETQYF. Here the CDR3 DNA reads TGCAGCGGAATACAGGGGGCGGGCGAGACCCAGTACTTC.

V and J are TRBV18 and TRBJ2-6, with 8 bases identical to TRBD1. The CDR3 totals 16 residues. The germline V gene has CDR1 KGHSH and CDR2 LQKENI. Trimming removed 3 bases from V and 4 bases from J; junction bases left unmatched: 5. The CDR3, as DNA: TGTGCCAGCTCACCCACAGGGGGATCAGGGGCCAACGTCCTGACTTTC. Its protein is CASSPTGGSGANVLTF.

The CDR3 coding sequence is TGTGCCAGCAGCGTAGGGGGAGGCGGCGAAAAACTGTTTTTT. Translating gives CASSVGGGGEKLFF. The chain links TRBV9 to TRBJ1-4; D not certain. The V and J ends lost 0 bases and 8 bases respectively, with 11 bases between them. The germline V gene has CDR1 SGDLS and CDR2 YYNGEE. There are 14 residues in the CDR3.

In its sample, this clone was seen once. The rearrangement links TRBV18 to TRBJ2-7, with no clear D. Trimming took off 3 bases at V and 7 bases at J, with 13 bases between the two ends. The CDR3 is made up of 13 amino acids. Germline V gene sequence: CDR1 KGHSH, CDR2 LQKENI. The CDR3 DNA reads as TGTGCCAGCTCACCCGACATGGCTTGGGAGCAGTACTTC. Translating gives CASSPDMAWEQYF.

The count of this clone is one. This rearrangement joins TRBV5-1 to TRBJ1-4, with TRBD1 as a possible D gene (5 bases). Germline loops: CDR1 SGHRS, CDR2 YFSETQ. The CDR3 runs to 13 residues. The V and J ends lost 5 bases and 7 bases respectively, with 12 bases between them. The DNA of the CDR3 is TGCGCCAGCAGTCAGGGCCCTGGTGAAAAACTGTTTTTT. Residues: CASSQGPGEKLFF.

This clone was found a few times. The V gene is TRBV29-1, the J gene TRBJ2-6; D perhaps matches TRBD1 (6 bases). The V end was cut by 6 bases, the J end by 0 bases, with 15 bases between. From germline, CDR1 is SQVTM and CDR2 ANQGSEA. This CDR3 is built from 16 residues. The DNA of the CDR3 is TGCAGCGTGAGCCGGGACACGGACTCTGGGGCCAACGTCCTGACTTTC. As protein: CSVSRDTDSGANVLTF.

The V gene is TRBV5-1, the J gene TRBJ2-1; TRBD2 is a possible D gene (6 bases). Germline V gene data show CDR1 as SGHRS and CDR2 as YFSETQ. V dropped 0 bases and J dropped 0 bases, with 13 bases sitting between them. This CDR3 contains 17 residues. This CDR3 reads CASSLDPGVISYNEQFF. The DNA for the CDR3 is TGCGCCAGCAGCTTGGATCCGGGAGTAATCTCCTACAATGAGCAGTTCTTC.

The V and J genes are TRBV30 and TRBJ1-2; 7 bases align to TRBD1. This CDR3 region has 14 residues. V trimming: 1 base; J trimming: 5 bases; junction bases outside the gene matches: 7. The germline CDR1 and CDR2 sequences are GTSNPN and SVGIG (reference sequence). CDR3 loop: CAWSGTGLIYGYTF. CDR3 DNA: TGTGCCTGGAGTGGGACAGGACTAATATATGGCTACACCTTC.

CDR3 sequence reads: CASSLRRRDRAFF. For the CDR3, the DNA is TGTGCCAGCAGCCTCCGGCGACGGGACAGGGCTTTCTTT. The genes are TRBV5-4 and TRBJ1-1; 8 bases align to TRBD1. Trimming removed 4 bases from V and 11 bases from J; junction bases left unmatched: 10. Per germline, CDR1 SGHNT and CDR2 YYREEE (reference sequence). This CDR3 comprises 13 residues.

The rearrangement uses TRBV29-1 and TRBJ2-5; TRBD1 is a possible D gene (5 bases). Germline CDR1 reads SQVTM; CDR2 reads ANQGSEA. CDR3 size: 14 residues. V was pared by 3 bases and J by 2 bases, with 13 bases between. The CDR3 coding sequence is TGCAGCGTTGAGGGCAGGGTAAGACAAGAGACCCAGTACTTC. Its protein is CSVEGRVRQETQYF.

The chain links TRBV11-2 to TRBJ1-2; 10 nucleotides match TRBD1. V shed 1 base and J 8 bases; nucleotides not matched to a gene: 10. This CDR3 is built from 16 residues. CDR1 and CDR2 (germline): SGHAT, FQNNGV. CDR3 in amino acids: CASSLALPGQGVGYTF. CDR3 nucleotides: TGTGCCAGCAGCTTAGCCCTTCCCGGACAGGGGGTGGGCTACACCTTC.

The chain has TRBV18 and TRBJ2-7; no clear D. Looked up from germline, CDR1 is KGHSH and CDR2 is LQKENI. This CDR3 is 15 amino acids long. Deletions cut 2 bases from V and 5 bases from J, with 16 bases between. The DNA of the CDR3 is TGTGCCAGCTCACCAAGACAAACCCCTTCCCACGAGCAGTACTTC. Its protein is CASSPRQTPSHEQYF.

This rearrangement joins TRBV5-1 to TRBJ1-4, with D tentatively TRBD1 (6 bases). V was clipped by 0 bases and J by 7 bases, with 13 bases between them. Germline CDR1 SGHRS, CDR2 YFSETQ. The CDR3 contains 15 residues. Here the CDR3 reads CASSLEGGDGEKLFF. As DNA, the CDR3 is TGCGCCAGCAGCTTGGAAGGGGGGGATGGTGAAAAACTGTTTTTT.